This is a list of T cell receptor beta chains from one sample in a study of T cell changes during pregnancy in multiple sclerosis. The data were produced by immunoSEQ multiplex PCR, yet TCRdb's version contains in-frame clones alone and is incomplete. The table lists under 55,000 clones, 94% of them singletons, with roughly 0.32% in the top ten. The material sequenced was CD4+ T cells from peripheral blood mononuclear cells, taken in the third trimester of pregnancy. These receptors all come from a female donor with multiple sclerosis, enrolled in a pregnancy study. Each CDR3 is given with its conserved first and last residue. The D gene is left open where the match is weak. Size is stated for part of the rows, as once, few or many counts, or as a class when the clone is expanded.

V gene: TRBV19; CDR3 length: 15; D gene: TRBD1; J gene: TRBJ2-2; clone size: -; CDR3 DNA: TGTGCCAGTAGTGAGGGGACAGCGAACACCGGGGAGCTGTTTTTT; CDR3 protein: CASSEGTANTGELFF
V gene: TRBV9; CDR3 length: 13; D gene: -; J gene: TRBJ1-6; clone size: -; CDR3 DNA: TGTGCCAGCAGCGTAGAGCCTAATTCACCCCTCCACTTT; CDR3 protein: CASSVEPNSPLHF
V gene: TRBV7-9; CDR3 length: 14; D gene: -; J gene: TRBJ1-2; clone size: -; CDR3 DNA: TGTGCCAGCAACCAGGACGGGGGTAACTATGGCTACACCTTC; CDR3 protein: CASNQDGGNYGYTF
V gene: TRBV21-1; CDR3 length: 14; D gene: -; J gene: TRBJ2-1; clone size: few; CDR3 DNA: TGTGCCAGCAGCTCCCCGGGACAGAACAATGAGCAGTTCTTC; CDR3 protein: CASSSPGQNNEQFF
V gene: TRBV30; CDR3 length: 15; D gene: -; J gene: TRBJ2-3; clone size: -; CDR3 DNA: TGTGCCTGGAGCCAGGGTAGACGGGGGACAGATACGCAGTATTTT; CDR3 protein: CAWSQGRRGTDTQYF
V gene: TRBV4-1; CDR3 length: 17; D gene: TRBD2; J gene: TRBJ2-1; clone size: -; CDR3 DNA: TGCGCCAGCACCAGGTCGGGGCGGGAGGGCGGTAGGGATGAGCAGTTCTTC; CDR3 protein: CASTRSGREGGRDEQFF
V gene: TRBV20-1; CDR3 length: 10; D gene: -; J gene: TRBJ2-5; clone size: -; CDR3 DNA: TGCAGTGCTGCTAAAGAGACCCAGTACTTC; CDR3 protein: CSAAKETQYF
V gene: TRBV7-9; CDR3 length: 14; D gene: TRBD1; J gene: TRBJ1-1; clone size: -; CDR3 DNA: TGTGCCAGCAGCAGGACAGGGGAGGTGACTGAAGCTTTCTTT; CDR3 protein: CASSRTGEVTEAFF
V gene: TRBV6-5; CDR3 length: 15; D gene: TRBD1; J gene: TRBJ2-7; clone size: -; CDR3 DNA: TGTGCCAGCAGTTACTCCCAGGGGGATACCTACGAGCAGTACTTC; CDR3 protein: CASSYSQGDTYEQYF
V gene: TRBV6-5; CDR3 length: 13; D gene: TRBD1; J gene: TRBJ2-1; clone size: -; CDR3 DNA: TGTGCCAGCAGTCCGAGACAGGGGATTGAGCAGTTCTTC; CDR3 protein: CASSPRQGIEQFF
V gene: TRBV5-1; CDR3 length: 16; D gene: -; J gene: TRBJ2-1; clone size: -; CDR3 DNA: TGCGCCAGCAGCTTGACTGTAGGGGGCTCCTACAATGAGCAGTTCTTC; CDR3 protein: CASSLTVGGSYNEQFF
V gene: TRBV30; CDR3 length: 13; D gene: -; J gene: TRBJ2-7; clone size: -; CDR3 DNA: TGTGCCTGGAGTGGTCTAGCCCCCTACGAGCAGTACTTC; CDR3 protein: CAWSGLAPYEQYF
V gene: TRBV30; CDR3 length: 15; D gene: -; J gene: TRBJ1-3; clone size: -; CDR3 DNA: TGTGCCTGGAGTCCGACAGCCTTTACCGGAAACACCATATATTTT; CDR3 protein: CAWSPTAFTGNTIYF
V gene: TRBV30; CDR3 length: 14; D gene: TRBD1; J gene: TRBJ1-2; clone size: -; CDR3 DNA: TGTGCCTGGAGTGGAACCGGGACAGGGGGGGGCTACACCTTC; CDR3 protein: CAWSGTGTGGGYTF
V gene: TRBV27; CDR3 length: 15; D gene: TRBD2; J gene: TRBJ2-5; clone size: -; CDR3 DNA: TGTGCCAGCAGTTTAGCGGGAGGGCTCCTCCAGACCCAGTACTTC; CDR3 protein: CASSLAGGLLQTQYF
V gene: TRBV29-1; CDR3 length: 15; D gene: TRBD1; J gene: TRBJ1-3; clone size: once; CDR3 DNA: TGCAGCGTTGACCCGGGACAGGGGGCTGGAAACACCATATATTTT; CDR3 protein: CSVDPGQGAGNTIYF